This T cell receptor (beta chain) was obtained from a study of cytomegalovirus exposure and HLA in healthy donors. Whole-study findings and limits: Fewer N-insertions than the roughly 650-donor mean were reportedly shown by an Asian-associated ancestry cluster in a later analysis. A later analysis appeared to link common viral pathogens to several of the most significant clusters.

Germline CDR1 and CDR2: SGHDT and YYEEEE. Germline trimming cut 0 bases from V and 6 bases from J; bases unmatched to any gene: 5. CDR3 length: 14 residues. To note about this clone: No antigen is known for it.

60 Vbeta and 13 Jbeta primers were used in PCR. Only in-frame clones appear in the TCRdb table, and some are missing; sequencing was by immunoSEQ multiplex PCR. This sample has some 110,000 clones, with around 80% found just once. The chain uses TRBV5-6 and TRBJ1-2, with 7 bases fitting TRBD1. Source material: PBMCs. The sequence was obtained from a young man in good health and CMV-seropositive. CDR3 nucleotide sequence: TGTGCCAGCAGCTTGGTGGGACAGAATAATGGCTACACCTTC. It yields the protein CASSLVGQNNGYTF.